Below are 25 T cell receptor beta chains sequenced from a single sample in a study of OX40 agonist ivuxolimab in advanced cancers. Receptors were amplified or captured by the immunoSEQ multiplex PCR assay. The source is immuneACCESS, and TCRdb retained only in-frame sequences with V and J called. Part of the clones is not carried over; for the studies checked, unresolved V genes explain less than half of this, and the remainder is unexplained. Counted in this sample were roughly 86,000 clones; 80% to 95% of them appeared once. The top ten hold 1.1% of the sample. The sequencing here drew on CD4+ or CD8+ T cells sorted from blood, taken in a trial of the OX40 agonist ivuxolimab. Receptor source: an adult with an advanced solid tumor such as melanoma, head and neck, liver or kidney cancer.

This clone has a handful of counts. The chain carries TRBV5-1 and TRBJ2-7; TRBD1 matches at 7 bases. The CDR3 consists of 15 residues. Germline CDR1 reads SGHRS; CDR2 reads YFSETQ. V gave up 4 bases and J gave up 0 bases; unmatched junction bases: 7. In DNA, the CDR3 is TGCGCCAGCAGCCCGATGACAGGGCCCTCCTACGAGCAGTACTTC. Translated, it gives CASSPMTGPSYEQYF.

The chain employs TRBV10-3 and TRBJ1-1; D remains ambiguous. Germline assignment: CDR1 ENHRY and CDR2 SYGVKD. V lost 3 bases, J lost 1 base, and 9 bases lay in between. The CDR3 loop spans 14 amino acids. CDR3 loop: CAISESRENTEAFF. The CDR3 nucleotides read TGTGCCATCAGTGAATCTCGAGAGAACACTGAAGCTTTCTTT.

V and J are TRBV5-6 and TRBJ2-6; the D is unclear. CDR3 size: 14 residues. V lost 4 bases and J lost 4, with 9 bases in between. CDR1 is SGHDT and CDR2 is YYEEEE in the germline V gene. CDR3 loop: CASSTARGANVLTF. The CDR3 nucleotides are TGTGCCAGCAGCACGGCTCGGGGGGCCAACGTCCTGACTTTC.

The chain has TRBV6-1 and TRBJ2-1; D call uncertain. V was pared by 4 bases and J by 7 bases, with 8 bases between. Germline loops: CDR1 MNHNS, CDR2 SASEGT. The CDR3 is 12 amino acids. CDR3 protein: CASSALINEQFF. The DNA of the CDR3 is TGTGCCAGCAGTGCTCTAATTAATGAGCAGTTCTTC.

This chain uses TRBV11-2 with TRBJ1-4; maybe TRBD1 (5 bases). The germline gives CDR1 SGHAT, CDR2 FQNNGV. Trimming shortened V by 3 bases and J by 10 bases, and 12 bases separated the two germline ends. This CDR3 spans 13 amino acids. CDR3 bases: TGTGCCAGCAGCTTGCGGGACCGTCGAAAACTGTTTTTT. Translation gives CASSLRDRRKLFF.

The chain recombines TRBV28 with TRBJ1-2, with unresolved D. Germline CDR1 is MDHEN and CDR2 is SYDVKM. Trimming shortened V by 6 bases and J by 8 bases, and 13 bases separated the two germline ends. CDR3 size: 12 residues. This CDR3 reads CASRGPIGGYTF. DNA of the CDR3: TGTGCCAGCAGGGGTCCGATCGGGGGCTACACCTTC.

The chain combines TRBV30 with TRBJ1-5; D remains ambiguous. V lost 2 bases to trimming and J lost 4 bases, with 9 bases between them. Germline CDR1 is GTSNPN and CDR2 is SVGIG (reference sequence). The CDR3 consists of 13 residues. The chain's CDR3 is CAWSKGGNQPQHF. The CDR3 nucleotides are TGTGCCTGGAGTAAGGGCGGGAATCAGCCCCAGCATTTT. The complete variable domain, with remaining parts taken from reference TRBV30 and TRBJ1-5, reads SQTIHQWPATLVQPVGSPLSLECTVEGTSNPNLYWYRQAAGRGLQLLFYSVGIGQISSEVPQNLSASRPQDRQFILSSKKLLLSDSGFYLCAWSKGGNQPQHFGDGTRLSIL.

The chain employs TRBV5-1 and TRBJ2-2; TRBD2 matches at 7 bases. The CDR3 extends over 16 amino acids. Germline CDR1 and CDR2: SGHRS and YFSETQ. The junction had 6 bases not matched to a gene; V was cut back by 1 base and J by 3 bases. The CDR3, as DNA: TGCGCCAGCAGCTTGTTGGCTAGCGGTGACACCGGGGAGCTGTTTTTT. This sequence encodes CASSLLASGDTGELFF.

The V gene is TRBV6-5, the J gene TRBJ2-7; 7 bases are a match to TRBD1. CDR1 and CDR2 from the germline V gene are MNHEY and SVGAGI. V gave up 5 bases and J gave up 7 bases; unmatched junction bases: 11. This CDR3 is built from 14 residues. CDR3 sequence (DNA): TGTGCCAGCAGTCAAGACAGGGTATCGGGAGAGCAGTACTTC. This translates into CASSQDRVSGEQYF.

The rearrangement joins TRBV10-2 to TRBJ2-2, with no clear D. CDR1 WSHSY and CDR2 SAAADI come from the germline V gene. The CDR3 sequence is 16 residues long. V was clipped by 8 bases and J by 1 base, with 17 bases between them. For the CDR3, the DNA is TGCGCCAGCCGTCCACCCGGTCGGCGGAACACCGGGGAGCTGTTTTTT. Protein sequence: CASRPPGRRNTGELFF.

Concerning this clone itself: An end of the junction does not agree with germline; a read error may underlie this. This chain joins TRBV5-1 and TRBJ2-7; TRBD2 matches 8 bases. CDR3 length equals 15 residues. Germline V gene sequence: CDR1 SGHRS, CDR2 YFSETQ. The CDR3 nucleotides are TGCGCCCGCAGCCCGGGGGGGGGCCGATCCTACGAGCAGTACTTC. This encodes CARSPGGGRSYEQYF.

The chain employs TRBV5-1 and TRBJ1-5; D not certain. Germline CDR1 SGHRS, CDR2 YFSETQ. This CDR3 comprises 15 residues. V gave up 4 bases and J gave up 2 bases, with 13 bases separating them. The CDR3 sequence: CASSQDDFRNQPQHF. The CDR3, as DNA: TGCGCCAGCAGCCAGGACGATTTTCGCAATCAGCCCCAGCATTTT.

Here the CDR3 DNA reads TGTGCCAGCATTGAGGGGCAGGCCAAAGGCTACACCTTC. As protein: CASIEGQAKGYTF. The chain combines TRBV2 with TRBJ1-2; D may be TRBD1 (5 bases). The CDR3 contains 13 residues. Germline V lookup: CDR1 SNHLY, CDR2 FYNNEI. The germline V and J ends were trimmed by 7 bases and 8 bases, with 17 bases remaining between them.

This chain joins TRBV6-1 and TRBJ2-2; 7 bases are shared with TRBD1. The CDR3 extends over 17 amino acids. V dropped 4 bases and J dropped 0; count of bases not matched to a gene: 8. In germline, CDR1 is MNHNS, CDR2 SASEGT. CDR3 DNA sequence: TGTGCCAGCAGTGGGGCCTACGGGACAGCGAACACCGGGGAGCTGTTTTTT. It translates to CASSGAYGTANTGELFF.

The rearrangement links TRBV6-5 to TRBJ2-1, with D possibly being TRBD1 (5 bases). V was cut by 2 bases and J by 8 bases, with 13 bases left in between. Germline loops: CDR1 MNHEY, CDR2 SVGAGI. The CDR3 covers 14 residues. Here the CDR3 reads CASSYPSQGHEQFF. The CDR3 coding sequence is TGTGCCAGCAGTTACCCATCGCAGGGCCATGAGCAGTTCTTC.

The chain has TRBV5-1 and TRBJ2-1; maybe TRBD1 (5 bases). V was clipped by 4 bases and J by 1 base, with 9 bases between them. The CDR3 is 14 amino acids. The germline gives CDR1 SGHRS, CDR2 YFSETQ. CDR3 nucleotides: TGCGCCAGCAGCCCGCAGGGATCCTACAATGAGCAGTTCTTC. Translated, it gives CASSPQGSYNEQFF.

V and J are TRBV7-2 and TRBJ2-2; weak D call: TRBD2 (6 bases). V lost 5 bases and J lost 4, with 17 bases in between. The CDR3 totals 16 residues. CDR1 SGHTA and CDR2 FQGNSA come from the germline V gene. The CDR3 sequence is CASSLGTALRTGELFF. The DNA for the CDR3 is TGTGCCAGCAGCCTTGGGACTGCCCTTCGCACCGGGGAGCTGTTTTTT.

This rearrangement joins TRBV5-4 to TRBJ1-4; D might be TRBD1 (5 bases). The V and J ends lost 4 bases and 12 bases respectively, with 13 bases between them. The CDR3 loop spans 12 amino acids. Looked up from germline, CDR1 is SGHNT and CDR2 is YYREEE (reference sequence). Written as DNA, the CDR3 is TGTGCCAGCAGCCAACCGGAGGGACAACTGTTTTTT. Translated: CASSQPEGQLFF.

The genes are TRBV4-2 and TRBJ2-3; 12 bases match TRBD2. CDR3 size: 17 residues. The ends lost 0 bases at V and 4 bases at J; junction bases unmatched: 5. Germline values: CDR1 LGHNA, CDR2 YNFKEQ. The CDR3 nucleotides are TGTGCCAGCAGCCAAGAGGCCGGACTAGCGGGATCAGATACGCAGTATTTT. Translation: CASSQEAGLAGSDTQYF.

The chain employs TRBV5-1 and TRBJ2-2; 12 bases are a match to TRBD1. The V and J ends lost 3 bases and 3 bases, in that order; junction bases with no gene match: 9. The CDR3 runs to 18 residues. Germline CDR1 and CDR2: SGHRS and YFSETQ. The DNA for the CDR3 is TGCGCCAGCAGCTGGACTGGGACAGGGGGCTCGGACACCGGGGAGCTGTTTTTT. Translated, it gives CASSWTGTGGSDTGELFF.

The CDR3 coding sequence is TGTGCCAGCAGACTACAGCGGAGTAATGAAAAACTGTTTTTT. Protein: CASRLQRSNEKLFF. The rearrangement uses TRBV28 and TRBJ1-4; D unclear. CDR1 is MDHEN, CDR2 SYDVKM, per germline. The CDR3 loop spans 14 amino acids. Trimming removed 6 bases from V and 4 bases from J, with 12 bases in between.

The chain joins TRBV18 to TRBJ2-5; D is unclear. V was clipped by 3 bases and J by 1 base, with 9 bases between them. Germline V lookup: CDR1 KGHSH, CDR2 LQKENI. The CDR3 loop spans 14 amino acids. In DNA, the CDR3 is TGTGCCAGCTCACCGACTGCGCGCCAAGAGACCCAGTACTTC. It encodes CASSPTARQETQYF.

The chain couples TRBV11-3 to TRBJ2-7; D unclear. Germline V gives CDR1 SGHNT, CDR2 YENEEA. V was shortened by 5 bases and J by 0 bases, with 5 bases between the two germline ends. The CDR3 covers 12 residues. CDR3 nucleotides: TGTGCCAGCAGCCCCAACTCCTACGAGCAGTACTTC. It specifies CASSPNSYEQYF. Full variable domain (remainder filled in from reference TRBV11-3 and TRBJ2-7): EAGVVQSPRYKIIEKKQPVAFWCNPISGHNTLYWYLQNLGQGPELLIRYENEEAVDDSQLPKDRFSAERLKGVDSTLKIQPAELGDSAVYLCASSPNSYEQYFGPGTRLTVT.

The V and J genes are TRBV28 and TRBJ2-7, with 10 bases identical to TRBD2. The CDR3 runs 16 residues. With V trimmed by 5 bases and J by 2 bases, 9 bases remained unmatched. Germline V lookup: CDR1 MDHEN, CDR2 SYDVKM. The CDR3 sequence: CASSRASSGRPYEQYF. The DNA for the CDR3 is TGTGCCAGCAGTCGTGCGTCTAGCGGGAGACCCTACGAGCAGTACTTC.

The CDR3 loop is CASSLEATYTGELFF. The CDR3 bases are TGCGCCAGCAGCTTGGAAGCTACGTACACCGGGGAGCTGTTTTTT. This rearrangement joins TRBV5-1 to TRBJ2-2; no reliable D call. The length of the CDR3 is 15 residues. Germline lookup yields CDR1 SGHRS and CDR2 YFSETQ. V lost 0 bases and J lost 3, with 9 bases in between.